Below, 14 T cell receptor beta chains from the same sample are listed, as sequenced in a study of regulatory T cells in long-lasting Graves disease. Time point defined: newly diagnosed GD, antithyroid drugs for less than 3 months. PBMC RNA served as the TCR library source. In building TCR beta libraries, iRepertoire HTBI primers were used together with Arm-PCR of CDR3 regions. Via MiXCR, TCRdb re-called the multiplex PCR reads, giving one row per CDR3 protein. Of about 460,000 distinct CDR3 sequences listed, 13% to 15% are singletons. In addition, the sample was reused for a study of T cells in Graves' hyperthyroidism and ophthalmopathy.

Here the sequenced sample was peripheral blood mononuclear cells (PBMCs), taken at new diagnosis, from a patient treated with antithyroid drugs. The source of these receptors is a woman aged 50 to 65 with Graves disease.

This clonotype came up a few times. V is TRBV6-1 and J is TRBJ2-1; tentative D call: TRBD1 (5 bases). This CDR3 comprises 21 residues. Trimming pared 2 bases from V and 4 bases from J, leaving 30 bases between. Germline-derived CDR1 and CDR2 are MNHNS and SASEGT. DNA of the CDR3: TGTGCCAGCAGTGAATCCCCGGCACAGGCATTCTTATTTAATAGGTACAATGAGCAGTTCTTC. Translated, it gives CASSESPAQAFLFNRYNEQFF.

CDR3 region: CASSLTALWTGLYEQYF. In nucleotides, the CDR3 is TGTGCCAGCAGTTTAACCGCATTGTGGACAGGGTTATACGAGCAGTACTTC. V and J are TRBV28 and TRBJ2-7; 8 bases line up with TRBD1. The ends lost 2 bases at V and 4 bases at J; junction bases unmatched: 13. The CDR3 sequence is 17 residues long. Germline V gives CDR1 MDHEN, CDR2 SYDVKM.

On this clonotype: A clone one base away is much larger, so this may be a read error. The rearrangement links TRBV6-1 to TRBJ1-1, with 9 positions matching TRBD1. This CDR3 is 14 amino acids long. The germline CDR1 and CDR2 sequences are MNHNS and SASEGT. The CDR3 region has the DNA TGTACCAGCAGTACAGGGGGCTGGAACACTGAAGCTTTCTTT. It translates to CTSSTGGWNTEAFF.

The sample holds a few counts of this clonotype. The genes are TRBV4-2 and TRBJ2-5; D is uncertain. The CDR3 loop spans 13 amino acids. CDR1 is LGHNA and CDR2 is YNFKEQ in the germline V gene. V lost 2 bases and J lost 0, with 4 bases in between. This CDR3 reads CASSQKYQETQYF. CDR3 DNA sequence: TGTGCCAGCAGCCAAAAGTACCAAGAGACCCAGTACTTC.

The V gene is TRBV27, the J gene TRBJ2-6, with TRBD1 identical over 7 bases. The CDR3 sequence is 18 residues long. V was pared by 2 bases and J by 0 bases, with 7 bases of the junction left unmatched. From germline, CDR1 is MNHEY and CDR2 SMNVEV (reference sequence). The CDR3 region has the DNA TGTGCCAGCAGTTTACGAGACAGGGCTTTCTCTGGGGCCAACGTCCTGACTTTC. Amino acids: CASSLRDRAFSGANVLTF.

This clonotype has a handful of counts. The genes are TRBV19 and TRBJ1-6; a weak D match, TRBD1 (6 bases). Germline loops: CDR1 LNHDA, CDR2 SQIVND (reference sequence). This CDR3 is 15 amino acids long. Trimming left V 10 bases short and J 5 bases short, with 18 bases between. Here the CDR3 DNA reads TGTGCCACAACCCGGGGGGCCCGCGATAATTCACCCCTCCACTTT. Protein product: CATTRGARDNSPLHF.

This clonotype was seen a handful of times. CDR3 region: CAIGSREQSSYEQYF. The CDR3 DNA reads as TGTGCCATCGGGTCGCGGGAGCAGAGCTCCTACGAGCAGTACTTC. The V and J genes are TRBV10-3 and TRBJ2-7, with TRBD2 matching 7 bases. The CDR3 is 15 residues long. The ends lost 8 bases at V and 0 bases at J; junction bases unmatched: 10. Germline V gene data show CDR1 as ENHRY and CDR2 as SYGVKD.

This chain connects TRBV6-1 to TRBJ2-7; D gene ambiguous. CDR1 and CDR2 (germline): MNHNS, SASEGT. Trimming took 8 bases from V and 2 from J, leaving 13 bases between them. The CDR3 spans 13 residues. CDR3 DNA sequence: TGTGCCAGCTTGTACGAATGGCCCTACGAGCAGTACTTC. Its translation is CASLYEWPYEQYF.

In this sample, this clonotype turned up many times. The chain is built from TRBV19 and TRBJ1-1, with D perhaps matching TRBD1 (5 bases). CDR1 and CDR2 from the germline V gene are LNHDA and SQIVND (reference sequence). The V end lost 3 bases, the J end lost 4 bases, and 18 bases lay between the germline ends. CDR3 length: 16 residues. CDR3 sequence: CASSIEEYRTGTEAFF. CDR3 in DNA: TGTGCCAGTAGTATCGAGGAGTACAGGACGGGCACTGAAGCTTTCTTT.

In the case of this clonotype: A read error is possible here, since a much larger clone lies one base away. V and J are TRBV6-2 or TRBV6-3 and TRBJ2-5, with TRBD2 matching over 7 bases. Germline CDR1 reads MNHEY; CDR2 reads SVGEGT. V gave up 0 bases and J gave up 3 bases; unmatched junction bases: 10. CDR3 length equals 17 residues. The CDR3 sequence is CASSYSRASGSEETQYF. The DNA for the CDR3 is TGTGCCAGCAGTTACTCGCGGGCTAGCGGTTCCGAAGAGACCCAGTACTTC.

This clonotype was seen many times. The chain couples TRBV12-3 or TRBV12-4 to TRBJ2-6; 11 nucleotides align to TRBD1. CDR3 length: 16 amino acids. Germline trimming cut 6 bases from V and 2 bases from J; bases unmatched to any gene: 3. CDR3 amino acids: CASRGTGGTGANVLTF. The CDR3 DNA follows: TGTGCCAGCAGGGGGACAGGGGGTACTGGGGCCAACGTCCTGACTTTC.

This clonotype was detected ten times or more. The chain recombines TRBV6-5 with TRBJ2-3; TRBD2 matches 15 bases. The germline V gene has CDR1 MNHEY and CDR2 SVGAGI. The trim removed 2 bases at V and 5 bases at J, leaving 2 bases unmatched. The CDR3 is 16 amino acids. The CDR3 DNA reads TGTGCCAGCAGTTACCAGGGACTAGCGGGAGGAGATACGCAGTATTTT. It is translated as CASSYQGLAGGDTQYF.

This clonotype was seen only a few times. This chain joins TRBV5-5 and TRBJ2-7; TRBD1 might be the D (6 bases). There are 13 residues in the CDR3. V was trimmed by 5 bases and J by 2 bases, leaving 11 bases between them. Per germline, CDR1 SGHKS and CDR2 YYEKEE (reference sequence). DNA for the CDR3: TGTGCCAGCAGTCTGGACAGCCCCTACGAGCAGTACTTC. This codes for CASSLDSPYEQYF.

This clonotype was seen a few times. The rearrangement joins TRBV11-2 to TRBJ1-2; TRBD1 might be the D (5 bases). The CDR3 has 13 residues. Trimming took off 5 bases at V and 7 bases at J, with 14 bases between the two ends. The germline CDR1 and CDR2 sequences are SGHAT and FQNNGV. The CDR3 sequence is CASSPSREAGYTF. DNA of the CDR3: TGTGCCAGCAGCCCCAGCAGGGAGGCTGGCTACACCTTC.